The 9 T cell receptor beta chains listed next were all sequenced from one sample in a study of Ad26.COV2.S vaccination and SARS-CoV-2 variants. The treatment: over 15 received Ad26.COV2.S at low or high dose, single or two shots; five or six received placebo; per-sample allocation not given. Sampling occurred on day 63 after the first vaccine or placebo injection. The data were produced by immunoSEQ multiplex PCR, yet TCRdb's version contains in-frame clones alone and is incomplete. The sample holds about 680,000 clones, 80% to 90% seen once. The starting material was peripheral blood, obtained in a trial of Ad26.COV2.S vaccine versus placebo. The receptors derive from a person aged 18-60 years who received the Ad26.COV2.S COVID-19 vaccine or a placebo.

V and J are TRBV7-3 and TRBJ2-2; 7 positions agree with TRBD2. The CDR3 has 15 residues. With V trimmed by 1 base and J by 1 base, 0 bases remained unmatched. Germline V gives CDR1 SGHTA, CDR2 FQGTGA. In nucleotides, the CDR3 is TGTGCCAGCAGCTTAAAGCGGGGGAACACCGGGGAGCTGTTTTTT. Amino acid sequence: CASSLKRGNTGELFF.

The J gene is TRBJ2-5, the V gene TRBV6-5; 7 bases are a match to TRBD1. The CDR3 runs 13 residues. The germline V gene has CDR1 MNHEY and CDR2 SVGAGI. The ends lost 9 bases at V and 1 base at J; junction bases unmatched: 5. This chain's CDR3 is CASSQGPQETQYF. The DNA of the CDR3 is TGTGCCAGTTCACAGGGGCCCCAAGAGACCCAGTACTTC.

The gene calls are TRBV15 and TRBJ1-2, with TRBD1 identical over 7 bases. The CDR3 is 14 residues long. From germline, CDR1 is LNHNV and CDR2 YYDKDF (reference sequence). The ends lost 3 bases at V and 4 bases at J; junction bases unmatched: 5. Written as DNA, the CDR3 is TGTGCCACCAGCAGGGGACAGTCTGTCTATGGCTACACCTTC. Its translation: CATSRGQSVYGYTF.

The chain carries TRBV25-1 and TRBJ1-1; D gene ambiguous. The germline gives CDR1 MGHDK, CDR2 SYGVNS. The V and J ends lost 6 bases and 4 bases respectively, with 27 bases between them. This CDR3 spans 18 amino acids. The DNA of the CDR3 is TGTGCCAGCAGGCCCCGGCCGATTAACAAGCGGGTTGGCACTGAAGCTTTCTTT. Translated: CASRPRPINKRVGTEAFF.

The chain has TRBV5-4 and TRBJ2-1, with 7 bases aligning to TRBD1. The CDR3 runs to 13 residues. The V segment lost 4 bases and the J segment 7 bases; nucleotides outside the gene matches: 5. Germline CDR1 and CDR2: SGHNT and YYREEE (reference sequence). The CDR3 here is CASSLSGGNEQFF. In nucleotides, the CDR3 is TGTGCCAGCAGCCTATCAGGGGGAAATGAGCAGTTCTTC.

V and J are TRBV2 and TRBJ1-4; D gene unclear. Trimming removed 2 bases at V and 10 bases at J, with 20 bases between. This CDR3 has 16 residues. Germline V lookup: CDR1 SNHLY, CDR2 FYNNEI. As DNA, the CDR3 is TGTGCCAGCAGTGAATTTGGCCGGGAGACGAGTGGAAAACTGTTTTTT. Residues: CASSEFGRETSGKLFF.

The V call is TRBV10-3, the J call TRBJ1-4; D not resolved. The CDR3 extends over 14 amino acids. V was trimmed by 8 bases and J by 4 bases, leaving 14 bases between them. From germline, CDR1 is ENHRY and CDR2 SYGVKD. CDR3 coding DNA: TGTGCCATCTCCTTATCTTTTTTTAATGAAAAACTGTTTTTT. Its translation: CAISLSFFNEKLFF.

The chain employs TRBV29-1 and TRBJ2-3; D unclear. Per the germline V gene, CDR1 is SQVTM and CDR2 is ANQGSEA. The length of the CDR3 is 12 residues. V was pared by 4 bases and J by 9 bases, with 14 bases between. The CDR3 DNA sequence: TGCAGCGTTGGGTCACGGAGTGGCACGCAGTATTTT. Amino acid sequence: CSVGSRSGTQYF.

The gene calls are TRBV19 and TRBJ2-7; D may be TRBD2 (6 bases). The germline V gene encodes CDR1 LNHDA and CDR2 SQIVND (reference sequence). There are 15 residues in the CDR3. V was clipped by 0 bases and J by 2 bases, with 11 bases between them. The CDR3 here is CASSIDWRGPYEQYF. In DNA form, the CDR3 reads TGTGCCAGTAGTATAGATTGGCGGGGACCCTACGAGCAGTACTTC.